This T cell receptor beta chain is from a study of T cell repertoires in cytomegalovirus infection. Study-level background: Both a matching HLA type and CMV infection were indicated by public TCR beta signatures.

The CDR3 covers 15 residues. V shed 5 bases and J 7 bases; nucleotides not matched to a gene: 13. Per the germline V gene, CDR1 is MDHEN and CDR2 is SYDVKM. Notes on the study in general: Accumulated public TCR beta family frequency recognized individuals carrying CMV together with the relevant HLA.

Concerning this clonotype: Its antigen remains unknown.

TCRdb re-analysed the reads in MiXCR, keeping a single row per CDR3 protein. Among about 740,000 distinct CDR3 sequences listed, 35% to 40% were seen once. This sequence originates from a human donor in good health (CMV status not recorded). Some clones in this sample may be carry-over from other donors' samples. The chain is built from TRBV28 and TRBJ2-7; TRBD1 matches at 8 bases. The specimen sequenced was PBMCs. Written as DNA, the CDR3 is TGTGCCAGCAGTCCCATTCGGGCAGGGGGCGAAGAGCAGTACTTC. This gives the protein CASSPIRAGGEEQYF.